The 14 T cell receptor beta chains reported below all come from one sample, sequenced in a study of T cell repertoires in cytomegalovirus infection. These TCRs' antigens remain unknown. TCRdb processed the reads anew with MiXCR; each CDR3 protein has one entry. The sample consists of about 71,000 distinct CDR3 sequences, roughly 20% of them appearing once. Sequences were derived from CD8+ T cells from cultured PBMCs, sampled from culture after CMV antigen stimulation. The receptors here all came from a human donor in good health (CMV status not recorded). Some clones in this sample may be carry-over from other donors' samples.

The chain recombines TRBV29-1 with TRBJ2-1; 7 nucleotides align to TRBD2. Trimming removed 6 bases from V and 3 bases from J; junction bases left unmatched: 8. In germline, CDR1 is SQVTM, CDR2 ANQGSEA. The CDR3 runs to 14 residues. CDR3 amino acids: CSVGRAGDYNEQFF. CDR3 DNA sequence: TGCAGCGTGGGCCGGGCGGGGGACTACAATGAGCAGTTCTTC.

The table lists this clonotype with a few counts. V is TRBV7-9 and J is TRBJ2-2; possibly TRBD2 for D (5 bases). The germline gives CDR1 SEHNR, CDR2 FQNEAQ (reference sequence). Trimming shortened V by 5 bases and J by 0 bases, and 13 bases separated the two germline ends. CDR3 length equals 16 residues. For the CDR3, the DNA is TGTGCCAGCAGCCCCTACCCGGGAACGAACACCGGGGAGCTGTTTTTT. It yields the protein CASSPYPGTNTGELFF.

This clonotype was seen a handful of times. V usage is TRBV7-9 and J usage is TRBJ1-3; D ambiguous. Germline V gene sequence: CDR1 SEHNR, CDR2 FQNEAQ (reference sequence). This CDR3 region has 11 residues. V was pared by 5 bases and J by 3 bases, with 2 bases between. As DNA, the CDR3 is TGTGCCAGCAGCATTGGAAACACCATATATTTT. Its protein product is CASSIGNTIYF.

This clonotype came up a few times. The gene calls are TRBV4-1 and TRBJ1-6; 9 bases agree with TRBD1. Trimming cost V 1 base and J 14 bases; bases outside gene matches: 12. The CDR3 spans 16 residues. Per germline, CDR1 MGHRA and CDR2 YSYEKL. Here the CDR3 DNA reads TGCGCCAGCAGCCAAGGAGTGGGACAGGGATTTAAGGCCCTCCACTTT. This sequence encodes CASSQGVGQGFKALHF.

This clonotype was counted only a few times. Here the CDR3 DNA reads TGCAGTGCTAGTGACAGGAGAAACACTGAAGCTTTCTTT. This codes for CSASDRRNTEAFF. The chain uses TRBV20-1 and TRBJ1-1; tentatively, D is TRBD1 (6 bases). Germline CDR1 and CDR2: DFQATT and SNEGSKA (reference sequence). Trimming removed 3 bases at V and 2 bases at J, with 10 bases between. The CDR3 runs 13 residues.

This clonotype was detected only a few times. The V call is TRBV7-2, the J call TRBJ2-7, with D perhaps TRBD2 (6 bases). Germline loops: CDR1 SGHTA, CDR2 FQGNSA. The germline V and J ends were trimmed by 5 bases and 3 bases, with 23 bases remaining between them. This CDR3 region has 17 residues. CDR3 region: CASSLYFGGTDLYEQYF. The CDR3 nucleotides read TGTGCCAGCAGCCTCTACTTTGGAGGGACCGACCTCTACGAGCAGTACTTC. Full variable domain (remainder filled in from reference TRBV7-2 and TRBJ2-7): GAGVSQSPSNKVTEKGKDVELRCDPISGHTALYWYRQSLGQGLEFLIYFQGNSAPDKSGLPSDRFSAERTGGSVSTLTIQRTQQEDSAVYLCASSLYFGGTDLYEQYFGPGTRLTVT.

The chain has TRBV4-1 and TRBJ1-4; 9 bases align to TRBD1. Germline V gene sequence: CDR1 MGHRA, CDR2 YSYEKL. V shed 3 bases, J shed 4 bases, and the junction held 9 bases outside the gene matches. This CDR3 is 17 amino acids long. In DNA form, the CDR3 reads TGCGCCAGCAGCCAGCTCCTCCCGGACAGGGGTAATGAAAAACTGTTTTTT. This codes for CASSQLLPDRGNEKLFF.

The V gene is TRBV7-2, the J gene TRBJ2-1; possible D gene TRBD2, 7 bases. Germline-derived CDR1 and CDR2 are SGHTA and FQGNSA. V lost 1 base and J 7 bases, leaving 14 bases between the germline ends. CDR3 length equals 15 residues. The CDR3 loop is CASSLGGGHLNEQFF. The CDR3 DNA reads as TGTGCCAGCAGCTTAGGGGGGGGCCATTTGAATGAGCAGTTCTTC. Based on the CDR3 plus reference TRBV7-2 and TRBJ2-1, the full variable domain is GAGVSQSPSNKVTEKGKDVELRCDPISGHTALYWYRQSLGQGLEFLIYFQGNSAPDKSGLPSDRFSAERTGGSVSTLTIQRTQQEDSAVYLCASSLGGGHLNEQFFGPGTRLTVL.

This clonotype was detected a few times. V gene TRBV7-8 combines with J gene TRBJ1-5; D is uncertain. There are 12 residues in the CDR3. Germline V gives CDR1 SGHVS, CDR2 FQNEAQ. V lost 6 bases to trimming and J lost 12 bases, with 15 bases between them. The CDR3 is CASSTRNGLQHF. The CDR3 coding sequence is TGTGCCAGCAGTACACGGAACGGACTCCAGCATTTT.

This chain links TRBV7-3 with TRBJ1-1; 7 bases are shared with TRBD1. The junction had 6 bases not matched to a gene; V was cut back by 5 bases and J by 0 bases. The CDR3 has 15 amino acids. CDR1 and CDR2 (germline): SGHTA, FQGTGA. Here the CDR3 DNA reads TGTGCCAGCAGCCCCCCAGGACAGGTGAACACTGAAGCTTTCTTT. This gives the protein CASSPPGQVNTEAFF. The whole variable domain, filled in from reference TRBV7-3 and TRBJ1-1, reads GAGVSQTPSNKVTEKGKYVELRCDPISGHTALYWYRQSLGQGPEFLIYFQGTGAADDSGLPNDRFFAVRPEGSVSTLKIQRTERGDSAVYLCASSPPGQVNTEAFFGQGTRLTVV.

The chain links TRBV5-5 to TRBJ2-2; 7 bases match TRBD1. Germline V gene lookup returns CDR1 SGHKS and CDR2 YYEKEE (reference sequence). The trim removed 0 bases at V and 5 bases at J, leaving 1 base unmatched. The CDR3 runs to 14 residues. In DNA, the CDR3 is TGTGCCAGCAGCTTGGGACAGGGAACCGGGGAGCTGTTTTTT. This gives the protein CASSLGQGTGELFF.

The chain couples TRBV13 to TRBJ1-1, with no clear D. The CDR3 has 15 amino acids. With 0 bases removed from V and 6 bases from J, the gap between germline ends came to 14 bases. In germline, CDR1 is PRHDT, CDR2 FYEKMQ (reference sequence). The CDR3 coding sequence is TGTGCCAGCAGCTTAGGACAGCCGGAGGTCCCTGAAGCTTTCTTT. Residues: CASSLGQPEVPEAFF. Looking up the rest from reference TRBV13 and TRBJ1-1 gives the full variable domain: AAGVIQSPRHLIKEKRETATLKCYPIPRHDTVYWYQQGPGQDPQFLISFYEKMQSDKGSIPDRFSAQQFSDYHSELNMSSLELGDSALYFCASSLGQPEVPEAFFGQGTRLTVV.

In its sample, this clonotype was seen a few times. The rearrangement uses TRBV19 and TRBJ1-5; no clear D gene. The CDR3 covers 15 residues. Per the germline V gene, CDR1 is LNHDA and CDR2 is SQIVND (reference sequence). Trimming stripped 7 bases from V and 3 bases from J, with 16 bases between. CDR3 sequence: CASNAVDYLNQPQHF. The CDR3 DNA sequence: TGTGCCAGTAACGCGGTAGATTACCTCAATCAGCCCCAGCATTTT.

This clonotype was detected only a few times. CDR3 amino acids: CASTPGPGKAADQRQPQHF. CDR3 DNA sequence: TGTGCCAGCACGCCGGGGCCGGGAAAGGCAGCAGACCAACGGCAGCCCCAGCATTTT. V gene TRBV6-1 combines with J gene TRBJ1-5; tentatively, D is TRBD1 (5 bases). CDR1 and CDR2 (germline): MNHNS, SASEGT. The CDR3 runs 19 residues. V lost 7 bases and J 7 bases, leaving 32 bases between the germline ends.